This TCR beta chain was sequenced during a study of blood T cell repertoires in COVID-19. Study details: Samples came from the United States, Italy and Spain, spanning acute and convalescent COVID-19.

Germline CDR1 and CDR2: MDHEN and SYDVKM. There are 12 residues in the CDR3. With 6 bases removed from V and 7 bases from J, the gap between germline ends came to 12 bases. Original handling: By means of reference gene primer amplification, nucleated cell counts were estimated. Sequencing used immunoSEQ multiplex PCR; TCRdb keeps in-frame clones, though not all of them. V, J and clone size are those of that table, while D and trimming were read from the DNA. The sample lists roughly 190,000 clones; 80% to 95% were seen once. This chain joins TRBV28 and TRBJ1-1; D possibly corresponds to TRBD1 (6 bases). The source of this sequence is a man in his forties or fifties with acute or convalescent COVID-19. The sequencing sample was made of peripheral blood. CDR3 in DNA: TGTGCCAGCAGCGTTACAGGGATTGAAGCTTTCTTT. Residues: CASSVTGIEAFF.